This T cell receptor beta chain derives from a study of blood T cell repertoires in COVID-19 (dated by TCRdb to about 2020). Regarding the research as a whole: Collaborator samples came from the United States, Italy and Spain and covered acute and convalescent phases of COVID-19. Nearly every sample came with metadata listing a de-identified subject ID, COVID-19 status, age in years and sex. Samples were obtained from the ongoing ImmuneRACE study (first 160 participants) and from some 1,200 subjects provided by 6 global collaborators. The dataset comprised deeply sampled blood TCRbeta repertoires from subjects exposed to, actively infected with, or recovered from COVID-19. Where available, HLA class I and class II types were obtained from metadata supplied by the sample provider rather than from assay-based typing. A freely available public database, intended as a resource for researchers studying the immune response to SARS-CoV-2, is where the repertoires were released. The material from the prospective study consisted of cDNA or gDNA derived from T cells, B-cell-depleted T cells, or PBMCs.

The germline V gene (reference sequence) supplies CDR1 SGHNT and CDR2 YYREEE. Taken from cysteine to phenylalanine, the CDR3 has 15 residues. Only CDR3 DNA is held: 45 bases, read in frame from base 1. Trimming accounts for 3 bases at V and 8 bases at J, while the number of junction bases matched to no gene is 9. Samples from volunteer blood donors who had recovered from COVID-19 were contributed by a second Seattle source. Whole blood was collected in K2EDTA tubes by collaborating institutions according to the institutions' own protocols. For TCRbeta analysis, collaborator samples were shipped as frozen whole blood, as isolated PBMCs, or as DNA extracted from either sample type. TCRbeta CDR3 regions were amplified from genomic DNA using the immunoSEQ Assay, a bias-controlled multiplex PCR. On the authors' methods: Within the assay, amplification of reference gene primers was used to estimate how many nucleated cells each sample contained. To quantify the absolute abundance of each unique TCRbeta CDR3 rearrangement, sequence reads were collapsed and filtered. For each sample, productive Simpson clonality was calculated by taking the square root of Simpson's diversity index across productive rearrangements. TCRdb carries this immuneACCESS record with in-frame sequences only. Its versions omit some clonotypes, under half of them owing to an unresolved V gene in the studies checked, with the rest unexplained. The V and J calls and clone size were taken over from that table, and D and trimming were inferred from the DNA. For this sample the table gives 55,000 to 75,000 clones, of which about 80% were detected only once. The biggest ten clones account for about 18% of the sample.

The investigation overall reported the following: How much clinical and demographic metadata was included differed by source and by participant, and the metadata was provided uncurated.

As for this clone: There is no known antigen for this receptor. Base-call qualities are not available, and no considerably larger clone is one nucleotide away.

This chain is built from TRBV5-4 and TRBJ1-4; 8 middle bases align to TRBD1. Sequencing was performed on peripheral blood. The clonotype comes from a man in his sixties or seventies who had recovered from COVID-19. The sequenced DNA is TGTGCCAGCAGCTACGAACAGGGGGGGAGGGAAAAACTGTTTTTT. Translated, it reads CASSYEQGGREKLFF. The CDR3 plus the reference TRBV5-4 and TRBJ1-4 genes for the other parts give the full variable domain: ETGVTQSPTHLIKTRGQQVTLRCSSQSGHNTVSWYQQALGQGPQFIFQYYREEENGRGNFPPRFSGLQFPNYSSELNVNALELDDSALYLCASSYEQGGREKLFFGSGTQLSVL.